The clone carrying this T cell receptor beta chain was found once. Its antigen is unknown. The protocol was immunoSEQ multiplex PCR, while the TCRdb copy is restricted to in-frame clones and leaves out a portion. The data hold around 53,000 clones, with 70% to 85% observed a single time. Time point of the sample: week 47, end of study. Each vaccine dose was 300 ug of mutant IDH1 20-mer peptide, with topical imiquimod. The trim removed 6 bases at V and 8 bases at J, leaving 8 bases unmatched. Germline CDR1 reads SEHNR; CDR2 reads FQNEAQ (reference sequence). This CDR3 spans 14 amino acids. The record originates from a study of a mutant IDH1 vaccine in newly diagnosed glioma.

The receptor comes from a woman in her thirties with glioma. Some clones in this sample may be carry-over from other donors' samples. The chain joins TRBV7-9 to TRBJ2-3, with 10 bases identical to TRBD1. Sequenced here: PBMCs, sampled from a glioma patient whose treatment included an IDH1 peptide vaccine. The CDR3 DNA follows: TGTGCCAGCAGACTAGTGGGACAGGGGAGTACGCAGTATTTT. This translates into CASRLVGQGSTQYF.